The clone carrying this T cell receptor (beta chain) was observed a few times. What it binds is unknown. TCRdb keeps only in-frame clones here, not all; method: immunoSEQ multiplex PCR. Altogether more than 30,000 clones are present, approximately 82% being singletons, with the ten largest covering roughly 15%. This sample is drawn from a study of PD-1 blockade in classical Hodgkin lymphoma. Whole-study context: Intravenous infusions of nivolumab 3 mg/kg reached patients every 2 weeks. General observations from the study: Reports described newly diagnosed patients as having lower baseline TCR diversity than healthy donors. By cycle point C4D1, TCR diversity had risen significantly in CD4+ cells (but not CD8+ cells).

The patients all showed relapse after autologous stem cell transplantation, while their brentuximab vedotin exposure varied. Complete response, partial response or progressive disease constituted the best response categories observed. The origin of this receptor is a human donor with classical Hodgkin lymphoma. The source was peripheral blood mononuclear cells (PBMCs), collected before the second cycle of nivolumab.

The CDR3 protein is CASSLSGLYNEQFF. Written as DNA, the CDR3 is TGTGCCAGCAGTTTATCAGGGCTCTACAATGAGCAGTTCTTC. The chain has TRBV27 and TRBJ2-1, with D uncertain. V was shortened by 0 bases and J by 3 bases, with 6 bases between the two germline ends. This CDR3 has 14 residues. CDR1 is MNHEY and CDR2 is SMNVEV in the germline V gene (reference sequence).